These T cell receptor beta chains were read from a single sample in a study of T cell repertoires in cytomegalovirus infection. MiXCR, applied by TCRdb to the reads, yields one record per CDR3 protein. This sample has around 530,000 distinct CDR3 sequences, with 26% found just once. Specimen: PBMCs. Every receptor here comes from a human donor in good health (CMV status not recorded). Some clones in this sample may be carry-over from other donors' samples. The CDR3 runs from the conserved cysteine through the conserved F or W. Fields, in order: V gene, clone size, D gene, J gene, CDR3 protein, CDR3 DNA. D genes are given only for firm matches. Some rows mark clone size as missing; the rest say once, few, many or name a class of expanded clone.

TRBV7-6	few	.	TRBJ2-7	CASSLAEGHYEQYF	TGTGCCAGCAGCTTAGCGGAGGGCCACTACGAGCAGTACTTC
TRBV12-3/TRBV12-4	.	.	TRBJ1-5	CASSYTRTPQHF	TGTGCCAGCAGTTACACCCGCACGCCCCAGCATTTT
TRBV2	.	TRBD2	TRBJ2-1	CASSSGGPDEQFF	TGTGCCAGCTCGTCGGGAGGGCCAGATGAGCAGTTCTTC
TRBV20-1	.	TRBD2	TRBJ2-5	CSARASGLPKETQYF	TGCAGTGCTAGGGCTAGCGGACTACCTAAAGAGACCCAGTACTTC
TRBV7-9	many	.	TRBJ1-3	CASSLATGSSGNTIYF	TGTGCCAGCAGCTTAGCGACTGGCAGCTCTGGAAACACCATATATTTT
TRBV7-2	many	.	TRBJ2-3	CASSLRQAGPDTQYF	TGTGCCAGCAGCTTAAGACAGGCGGGTCCAGATACGCAGTATTTT
TRBV15	.	.	TRBJ2-2	CATSREGASGELFF	TGTGCCACCAGCAGAGAGGGGGCCTCCGGGGAGCTGTTTTTT
TRBV12-3/TRBV12-4	.	TRBD1	TRBJ1-3	CASSPRAPDRENGNTIYF	TGTGCCAGCAGTCCGCGAGCCCCAGACAGGGAGAATGGAAACACCATATATTTT
TRBV7-8	many	.	TRBJ1-5	CASSLLGRTVGNQPQHF	TGTGCCAGCAGCTTGCTAGGCAGGACCGTTGGCAATCAGCCCCAGCATTTT
TRBV7-6	many	.	TRBJ2-3	CASSAGLRDTDTQYF	TGTGCCAGCAGCGCGGGACTGAGGGATACAGATACGCAGTATTTT
TRBV6-6	.	.	TRBJ2-5	CASSYSRKLVEETQYF	TGTGCCAGCAGTTACTCGAGGAAGCTGGTAGAAGAGACCCAGTACTTC
TRBV10-3	few	TRBD1	TRBJ1-3	CAIRPGQGRGNTIYF	TGTGCGATCCGGCCGGGACAGGGGAGAGGAAACACCATATATTTT
TRBV7-2	many	TRBD2	TRBJ2-2	CASSLGSGSTGELFF	TGTGCCAGCAGCTTAGGCAGCGGGAGCACCGGGGAGCTGTTTTTT
TRBV19	many	TRBD2	TRBJ2-2	CASSPSASGVNTGELFF	TGTGCCAGTAGTCCCTCCGCTAGCGGGGTGAACACCGGGGAGCTGTTTTTT
TRBV7-2	few	TRBD2	TRBJ2-5	CASSSFGSGSGETQYF	TGTGCCAGCAGCTCGTTTGGTAGCGGGAGTGGGGAGACCCAGTACTTC
TRBV20-1	.	.	TRBJ2-1	CSAPGFAISYNEQFF	TGCAGTGCGCCGGGGTTCGCAATCTCCTACAATGAGCAGTTCTTC
TRBV3-1	.	TRBD2	TRBJ2-7	CASSRPGLEDYEQYF	TGTGCCAGCAGCCGCCCCGGACTAGAGGACTACGAGCAGTACTTC
TRBV12-5	few	TRBD2	TRBJ2-3	CASGLVHLAGDTDTQYF	TGTGCTAGTGGTTTGGTACACCTAGCGGGAGACACAGATACGCAGTATTTT
TRBV7-2	.	TRBD2	TRBJ2-7	CASSFRERLAALEQYF	TGTGCCAGCAGCTTTAGGGAGCGACTAGCTGCCCTCGAGCAGTACTTC
TRBV7-6	few	.	TRBJ2-1	CASSATPTGYNEQFF	TGTGCCAGCAGCGCAACTCCCACGGGTTACAATGAGCAGTTCTTC
TRBV2	.	.	TRBJ1-5	CASSRAKFDQPQHF	TGTGCCAGCAGTAGGGCCAAGTTTGATCAGCCCCAGCATTTT
TRBV6-2/TRBV6-3	.	.	TRBJ2-1	CASSYLGLYNEQFF	TGTGCCAGCAGTTACTTGGGCCTTTACAATGAGCAGTTCTTC
TRBV15	few	TRBD2	TRBJ2-7	CATSRDLGLAGEQYF	TGTGCCACCAGCAGAGATCTGGGACTAGCGGGCGAGCAGTACTTC
TRBV7-2	.	TRBD1	TRBJ2-7	CASSSDLGTGTYEQYF	TGTGCCAGCAGCTCCGATCTAGGGACAGGGACGTACGAGCAGTACTTC
TRBV20-1	few	TRBD1	TRBJ2-1	CSAPSRDRGDEQFF	TGCAGTGCACCGTCCCGGGACAGGGGGGATGAGCAGTTCTTC
TRBV27	.	.	TRBJ1-1	CASRPPGRLNTEAFF	TGTGCCAGCAGACCACCCGGACGCCTGAACACTGAAGCTTTCTTT
TRBV7-2	few	.	TRBJ2-3	CASSFYPPGQGSDTQYF	TGTGCCAGCAGCTTCTACCCGCCGGGGCAGGGCTCGGATACGCAGTATTTT
TRBV20-1	.	TRBD2	TRBJ2-5	CSARERGLGLARRETQYF	TGCAGTGCTAGAGAGAGGGGGTTGGGACTAGCCAGGCGAGAGACCCAGTACTTC
TRBV4-3	.	.	TRBJ2-6	CASSQVDFSSGANVLTF	TGCGCCAGCAGCCAAGTAGACTTTAGCTCTGGGGCCAACGTCCTGACTTTC
TRBV10-3	.	TRBD2	TRBJ2-3	CATKLAPNTDTQYF	TGTGCCACCAAACTAGCGCCCAACACAGATACGCAGTATTTT
TRBV27	few	TRBD1	TRBJ1-5	CASSSLTGAGQPQHF	TGTGCCAGCAGTTCCCTAACAGGGGCGGGGCAGCCCCAGCATTTT
TRBV6-1	.	.	TRBJ2-5	CASSLLNPGPPPGETQYF	TGTGCCAGCAGTCTTCTCAATCCGGGCCCACCACCGGGAGAGACCCAGTACTTC
TRBV11-3	.	.	TRBJ2-3	CASSSARDTDTQYF	TGTGCCAGCAGCTCAGCCAGGGACACAGATACGCAGTATTTT
TRBV6-6	.	TRBD2	TRBJ2-5	CASSMGLAEETQYF	TGTGCCAGCAGTATGGGACTAGCGGAAGAGACCCAGTACTTC
TRBV2	.	TRBD2	TRBJ2-2	CASAGTTNTGELFF	TGTGCCAGTGCCGGGACTACCAACACCGGGGAGCTGTTTTTT
TRBV12-3/TRBV12-4	few	TRBD2	TRBJ2-1	CASSLDTSGSRNEQFF	TGTGCCAGCAGTTTAGATACTAGCGGGAGCAGGAATGAGCAGTTCTTC
TRBV7-8	many	TRBD2	TRBJ2-1	CASSLSGRAYNEQFF	TGTGCCAGCAGCTTAAGCGGGAGGGCCTACAATGAGCAGTTCTTC
TRBV19	few	.	TRBJ2-1	CASSPPAGSSYNEQFF	TGTGCCAGTAGTCCCCCTGCAGGGAGCTCCTACAATGAGCAGTTCTTC
TRBV28	few	.	TRBJ1-5	CASSFVGSHQPQHF	TGTGCCAGCAGTTTTGTGGGCTCGCATCAGCCCCAGCATTTT
TRBV11-2	few	TRBD2	TRBJ2-1	CASRRLAGKNNEQFF	TGTGCCAGCCGACGGTTAGCGGGGAAAAACAATGAGCAGTTCTTC
TRBV18	.	TRBD1	TRBJ1-1	CASSPPYRGTEAFF	TGTGCCAGCTCACCACCGTACAGGGGCACTGAAGCTTTCTTT
TRBV30	.	.	TRBJ2-5	CAWSVRRETQYF	TGTGCCTGGAGTGTTCGGAGGGAGACCCAGTACTTC
TRBV7-2	many	.	TRBJ2-7	CASSSGTRFYEQYF	TGTGCCAGCAGCTCCGGGACTCGTTTTTACGAGCAGTACTTC
TRBV28	.	TRBD2	TRBJ2-3	CASSIGLAGGPDTQYF	TGTGCCAGCAGTATTGGACTAGCGGGAGGGCCAGATACGCAGTATTTT